One sample yielded the 24 T cell receptor beta chains listed below, sequenced in a study of CD8 T cells in ankylosing spondylitis. TCRdb processed the 5' RACE reads anew with MiXCR; each CDR3 protein has one entry. The table includes around 150,000 distinct CDR3 sequences, 15% to 20% detected once. Sequencing was performed on blood, either unsorted or a sorted T cell fraction (not recorded which). Receptors were obtained from a male donor with ankylosing spondylitis or in good health (not recorded which).

V and J are TRBV28 and TRBJ2-3, with D unclear. The CDR3 sequence is 11 residues long. The V gene's germline CDR1 is MDHEN and CDR2 SYDVKM. Deletions cut 7 bases from V and 4 bases from J, with 6 bases between. The CDR3 DNA sequence: TGTGCCAGCAACACCCCAGATACGCAGTATTTT. It translates to CASNTPDTQYF.

There are a few counts of this clonotype. V usage is TRBV6-1 and J usage is TRBJ2-4; maybe TRBD2 (5 bases). V was pared by 2 bases and J by 7 bases, with 15 bases between. CDR3 length: 15 residues. Looked up from germline, CDR1 is MNHNS and CDR2 is SASEGT. This CDR3 is CASSETTGVRNIQYF. The DNA of the CDR3 is TGTGCCAGCAGTGAAACGACCGGGGTCCGGAACATTCAGTACTTC.

This clonotype showed up just a few times. This chain links TRBV7-9 with TRBJ1-4; D not resolved. The CDR3 is 13 amino acids. The ends were cut back, 5 bases at V and 7 bases at J, with 11 bases in the middle. The germline CDR1 and CDR2 sequences are SEHNR and FQNEAQ (reference sequence). DNA for the CDR3: TGTGCCAGCAGCGGCGGGAAGGCTGAAAAACTGTTTTTT. This translates into CASSGGKAEKLFF.

As for this clonotype: It may be a read error: a sequence one base away is much more abundant. The chain employs TRBV5-1 and TRBJ2-1; perhaps TRBD2 as D (5 bases). Looked up from germline, CDR1 is SGHRS and CDR2 is YFSETQ. The CDR3 has 12 amino acids. As DNA, the CDR3 is TGCGCCAGCAGCGAGGGAGTTCTTTTTTTGGTCTTC. Protein: CASSEGVLFLVF.

This clonotype was observed a few times. This chain joins TRBV7-3 and TRBJ2-1, with TRBD2 identical over 11 bases. The CDR3 totals 17 residues. Germline CDR1 SGHTA, CDR2 FQGTGA. The junction had 14 bases not matched to a gene; V was cut back by 5 bases and J by 8 bases. Here the CDR3 reads CASSLTVAGGYRYEQFF. The DNA for the CDR3 is TGTGCCAGCAGCCTCACAGTAGCGGGAGGGTACAGGTATGAGCAGTTCTTC.

This clonotype was found a few times. V and J are TRBV7-2 and TRBJ1-1, with D unresolved. V shed 2 bases and J shed 0 bases, with 10 bases lying between them. The CDR3 extends over 15 amino acids. CDR1 and CDR2 from the germline V gene are SGHTA and FQGNSA. The CDR3 loop is CASSLRVHLNTEAFF. CDR3 bases: TGTGCCAGCAGCTTACGCGTCCACTTGAACACTGAAGCTTTCTTT.

This clonotype was seen a few times. This rearrangement joins TRBV18 to TRBJ2-3; 11 nucleotides agree with TRBD2. This CDR3 has 17 residues. CDR1 and CDR2 from the germline V gene are KGHSH and LQKENI. The J segment lost 2 bases and the V segment lost 0 bases, leaving 4 bases of the junction unmatched. The CDR3 nucleotides are TGTGCCAGCTCACCACCGTCACTAGCGGGAGCCACAGATACGCAGTATTTT. As protein: CASSPPSLAGATDTQYF.

The sample holds a few counts of this clonotype. CDR3 amino acids: CASRSRTLTDTQYF. For the CDR3, the DNA is TGTGCCAGCCGCTCCCGTACGCTCACAGATACGCAGTATTTT. The chain employs TRBV7-2 and TRBJ2-3; no firm D call. The CDR3 totals 14 residues. CDR1 SGHTA and CDR2 FQGNSA come from the germline V gene. The V gene lost 8 bases and the J gene lost 2 bases, with 14 bases spanning the gap.

The sample holds many counts of this clonotype. The V gene is TRBV23-1, the J gene TRBJ1-1, with D perhaps matching TRBD1 (5 bases). TRBV23-1 is treated as an ORF (open reading frame) with a function not yet certain. V lost 3 bases and J 1 base, leaving 6 bases between the germline ends. CDR3 size: 13 residues. The DNA for the CDR3 is TGCGCCAGCAGTCAGAGGGGGAACACTGAAGCTTTCTTT. Protein: CASSQRGNTEAFF.

This clonotype was detected only a few times. The V gene is TRBV7-8, the J gene TRBJ2-7; 7 nucleotides line up with TRBD1. V lost 5 bases and J lost 9; bases outside the gene matches: 16. The germline gives CDR1 SGHVS, CDR2 FQNEAQ. The CDR3 is made up of 15 amino acids. The CDR3 loop reads CASSPAPHRGWGQYF. CDR3 sequence (DNA): TGTGCCAGCAGCCCCGCCCCCCACAGGGGTTGGGGGCAGTACTTC.

The table lists this clonotype with many counts. The chain employs TRBV5-1 and TRBJ2-7; D perhaps matches TRBD2 (6 bases). Per the germline V gene, CDR1 is SGHRS and CDR2 is YFSETQ. With 4 bases removed from V and 2 bases from J, the gap between germline ends came to 7 bases. The CDR3 runs 12 residues. CDR3 bases: TGCGCCAGCAGCGGCGGGGCCTACGAGCAGTACTTC. Residues: CASSGGAYEQYF.

This clonotype has only a few counts. The V and J genes are TRBV5-4 and TRBJ2-2; 13 bases agree with TRBD2. This CDR3 has 17 residues. V gave up 4 bases and J gave up 6 bases; unmatched junction bases: 9. The germline CDR1 and CDR2 sequences are SGHNT and YYREEE (reference sequence). As DNA, the CDR3 is TGTGCCAGCAGCCCTCGGACTAGCGGGAGTTCGGCCGGGGAGCTGTTTTTT. It yields the protein CASSPRTSGSSAGELFF.

This clonotype was counted a single time. This sequence joins TRBV5-1 and TRBJ1-1; D perhaps matches TRBD1 (6 bases). Germline loops: CDR1 SGHRS, CDR2 YFSETQ. The germline V and J ends were trimmed by 4 bases and 5 bases, with 18 bases remaining between them. This CDR3 has 15 residues. CDR3 coding DNA: TGCGCCAGCAGCCCGGACGGACAGAGGGGAACTGAAGCTTTCTTT. Protein sequence: CASSPDGQRGTEAFF.

The V call is TRBV10-3, the J call TRBJ2-7, with D possibly being TRBD1 (6 bases). The CDR3 sequence is 13 residues long. The germline gives CDR1 ENHRY, CDR2 SYGVKD. With 5 bases removed from V and 3 bases from J, the gap between germline ends came to 11 bases. CDR3: CAISRTADYEQYF. The CDR3 DNA sequence: TGTGCCATCAGTCGGACAGCGGACTACGAGCAGTACTTC.

This clonotype turned up a few times. The rearrangement uses TRBV20-1 and TRBJ2-1, with 7 bases identical to TRBD2. Germline V gene sequence: CDR1 DFQATT, CDR2 SNEGSKA (reference sequence). This CDR3 comprises 14 residues. CDR3: CRPILANTYNEQFF. DNA for the CDR3: TGCAGGCCCATACTAGCGAATACCTACAATGAGCAGTTCTTC.

This clonotype was picked up many times. This rearrangement joins TRBV6-1 to TRBJ1-5, with a weak D call TRBD1 (5 bases). The CDR3 totals 11 residues. Germline lookup yields CDR1 MNHNS and CDR2 SASEGT. The ends were cut back, 6 bases at V and 9 bases at J, with 9 bases in the middle. The CDR3 protein is CASRRQSPQHF. The CDR3 nucleotides read TGTGCCAGCAGGCGACAGTCGCCCCAGCATTTT.

This clonotype was seen at least ten times. V gene TRBV20-1 combines with J gene TRBJ2-1; TRBD2 is a possible D gene (5 bases). Trimming took 2 bases from V and 4 from J, leaving 15 bases between them. Germline CDR1 reads DFQATT; CDR2 reads SNEGSKA (reference sequence). This CDR3 comprises 15 residues. CDR3 protein: CSARSLTGRYNEQFF. The CDR3 region has the DNA TGCAGTGCTAGATCCCTAACGGGAAGGTACAATGAGCAGTTCTTC.

This clonotype occurred many times. V gene TRBV3-1 combines with J gene TRBJ1-5; D gene uncertain. Deletions cut 6 bases from V and 4 bases from J, with 10 bases between. This CDR3 comprises 13 residues. Germline assignment: CDR1 LGHDT and CDR2 YNNKEL (reference sequence). The CDR3 reads CASSPDGNQPQHF. As DNA, the CDR3 is TGTGCCAGCAGTCCGGACGGTAATCAGCCCCAGCATTTT.

This clonotype was recorded at least ten times. This chain joins TRBV5-1 and TRBJ2-3, with D perhaps TRBD2 (6 bases). CDR1 and CDR2 (germline): SGHRS, YFSETQ. This CDR3 has 14 amino acids. V shed 10 bases and J shed 3 bases, with 18 bases lying between them. The CDR3 loop is CASDRGMSTDTQYF. CDR3 DNA sequence: TGCGCCTCCGACCGGGGGATGTCGACAGATACGCAGTATTTT.

This clonotype was detected many times. The chain recombines TRBV20-1 with TRBJ2-7; TRBD2 matches 7 bases. The CDR3 has 13 amino acids. V was pared by 3 bases and J by 5 bases, with 7 bases of the junction left unmatched. Germline CDR1 DFQATT, CDR2 SNEGSKA (reference sequence). CDR3 nucleotides: TGCAGTGCTAGTGCGCGACTAGCCCACGAGCAGTACTTC. This gives the protein CSASARLAHEQYF.

This clonotype was seen many times. The chain has TRBV20-1 and TRBJ2-7; the D gene is possibly TRBD2 (6 bases). V was pared by 5 bases and J by 0 bases, with 17 bases between. This CDR3 contains 15 residues. Per germline, CDR1 DFQATT and CDR2 SNEGSKA (reference sequence). This CDR3 is CSAPKTTRDSYEQYF. CDR3 sequence (DNA): TGCAGTGCTCCTAAAACGACTAGGGACTCCTACGAGCAGTACTTC.

This clonotype has only one observation. This chain joins TRBV7-9 and TRBJ1-5, with D tentatively TRBD1 (6 bases). CDR3 length equals 17 residues. V lost 5 bases, J lost 0 bases, and 17 bases lay in between. Germline lookup yields CDR1 SEHNR and CDR2 FQNEAQ (reference sequence). The CDR3 here is CASSREQGSGSNQPQHF. As DNA, the CDR3 is TGTGCCAGCAGCAGAGAACAGGGAAGCGGTAGCAATCAGCCCCAGCATTTT.

This clonotype has a count of ten or more. The chain combines TRBV29-1 with TRBJ2-7; 8 nucleotides match TRBD2. Trimming cost V 1 base and J 5 bases; bases outside gene matches: 7. The CDR3 runs 14 residues. The germline gives CDR1 SQVTM, CDR2 ANQGSEA. Here the CDR3 reads CSVEGPLAGDEQYF. In nucleotides, the CDR3 is TGCAGCGTTGAAGGTCCCCTAGCGGGCGACGAGCAGTACTTC.

This clonotype was counted many times. The chain carries TRBV20-1 and TRBJ2-1; TRBD2 is a possible D gene (6 bases). Trimming took off 3 bases at V and 1 base at J, with 16 bases between the two ends. CDR1 DFQATT and CDR2 SNEGSKA come from the germline V gene (reference sequence). This CDR3 contains 16 residues. As DNA, the CDR3 is TGCAGTGCTAGGCCCCCTGGGACTTTGTCCTACAATGAGCAGTTCTTC. Its translation is CSARPPGTLSYNEQFF.